This TCR beta chain was captured in a study of sequential checkpoint blockade in melanoma. Using immunoSEQ multiplex PCR, the repertoire was profiled, and TCRdb retains in-frame clones only, with some absent. The sample records some 6,000 clones, nearly 90% being singletons. CDR1 and CDR2 (germline): SGHRS, YFSETQ. The CDR3 runs 16 residues. The V gene end was trimmed by 3 bases and the J gene end by 0 bases; junction bases not matched to a gene: 6. Treatment given: randomized to nivolumab then ipilimumab (arm A) or the reverse (arm B). The chain is built from TRBV5-1 and TRBJ1-3; 7 nucleotides line up with TRBD1. This TCR was recovered from a human donor with melanoma. The sample was CD8+ T cells sorted from blood (inferred from file names), taken from a patient given nivolumab and ipilimumab in sequence. CDR3 sequence: CASSSYWDSSGNTIYF. DNA of the CDR3: TGCGCCAGCAGCTCATACTGGGACAGCTCTGGAAACACCATATATTTT.